A single sample gave rise to the 2 T cell receptor beta chains below, sequenced in a study of blood T cells in healthy people across ages. A second PCR of roughly 7 to 11 cycles used a sample-barcoded 5' primer and a J-beta primer mix. Each CDR3 protein is one row after TCRdb ran MiXCR on the 5' RACE reads. The sample holds 1.4 million to 1.5 million distinct CDR3 sequences, 35% to 45% seen once. Sequencing used blood. The receptors here all came from a woman aged 18-30 years in good health.

Remarks on this clonotype: At one end, the junction sequence differs from germline, possibly due to a read error. This sequence joins TRBV10-3 and TRBJ2-5; tentatively, D is TRBD1 (6 bases). Germline CDR1 and CDR2: ENHRY and SYGVKD. There are 15 residues in the CDR3. The DNA of the CDR3 is TGTGCCATCAGTGATTCAGCAGGGGTGGGAGAGACTCAGTACTTC. Protein product: CAISDSAGVGETQYF.

A word on this clonotype: Compared with germline, one end of the junction differs, possibly owing to a read error. The gene calls are TRBV9 and TRBJ2-4, with 8 bases identical to TRBD2. The CDR3 has 16 residues. Germline V gene lookup returns CDR1 SGDLS and CDR2 YYNGEE. The CDR3: CAGSVEGGLGGDIQYF. The CDR3 bases are TGTGCCGGCAGCGTAGAGGGGGGACTAGGAGGAGACATTCAGTACTTC.